The clone carrying this TCR beta chain was counted ten times or more. The data are from a study of T-cell reconstitution after alpha-beta-depleted transplantation in children. Unique molecular identifiers were used in preparing the TCRbeta library. MiXCR was run by TCRdb on the PCR reads, yielding one entry per CDR3 protein. The profile shows just under 250,000 distinct CDR3 sequences, over 20% of them singletons. V shed 2 bases and J 4 bases; nucleotides not matched to a gene: 0. The CDR3 covers 14 residues. The germline gives CDR1 SGHRS, CDR2 YFSETQ. The rearrangement links TRBV5-1 to TRBJ2-2, with 9 bases aligning to TRBD2. The clonotype originates from a girl aged 2 to 9 with Fanconi anemia, due to receive a stem cell transplant. Sequenced material: PBMCs, taken before TCRalphabeta/CD19-depleted stem cell transplant. The CDR3 here is CASSLAGGTGELFF. CDR3 coding DNA: TGCGCCAGCAGCTTAGCGGGAGGCACCGGGGAGCTGTTTTTT.